A single sample gave rise to the 3 T cell receptor beta chains below, sequenced in a study of shared clonotypes between healthy human individuals. The assay was immunoSEQ multiplex PCR, and TCRdb's table has in-frame clones only and misses some. The sample lists approximately 740,000 clones; approximately 92% were seen once. As defined, naive CD8 cells were CD45RO-negative and positively selected for CCR7, with terminally differentiated effector memory CD45RA+ cells excluded. Source material: naive CD8+ T cells sorted from blood. The source of these receptors is a man aged 25-40 years in good health.

V and J are TRBV11-3 and TRBJ2-2, with TRBD1 as a possible D gene (6 bases). Deletions cut 1 base from V and 0 bases from J, with 15 bases between. This CDR3 spans 18 amino acids. Germline lookup yields CDR1 SGHNT and CDR2 YENEEA. The CDR3 region has the DNA TGTGCCAGCAGCTTAGGCCCAGGACAGCTCGCGAACACCGGGGAGCTGTTTTTT. This gives the protein CASSLGPGQLANTGELFF.

In DNA, the CDR3 is TGTGCCAGCAGCGTGAGACAGATTTCTAACGAGCAGTACTTC. It yields the protein CASSVRQISNEQYF. This chain joins TRBV9 and TRBJ2-7; tentatively, D is TRBD1 (5 bases). The CDR3 contains 14 residues. Germline lookup yields CDR1 SGDLS and CDR2 YYNGEE. The germline V and J ends were trimmed by 2 bases and 5 bases, with 14 bases remaining between them.

The chain links TRBV5-4 to TRBJ1-2; the D is unclear. The CDR3 extends over 15 amino acids. In germline, CDR1 is SGHNT, CDR2 YYREEE (reference sequence). With 1 base removed from V and 3 bases from J, the gap between germline ends came to 13 bases. DNA of the CDR3: TGTGCCAGCAGCTTGTATGACTCGGAGTACTATGGCTACACCTTC. As protein: CASSLYDSEYYGYTF.